The rows below give T cell receptor beta chains drawn from one sample of a study of T cell responses to AZD1222 COVID-19 vaccine. Measured with immunoSEQ multiplex PCR; TCRdb has only the in-frame clones, and not every one. The table has 150,000 or so clones, around 90% seen once. The material sequenced was peripheral blood, taken on day 0 of AZD1222 vaccination. The receptors derive from an adult in good health. The CDR3 runs from the conserved cysteine through the conserved F or W. The D gene is left open where the match is weak. Clone size is stated in some rows and not others, as once, few, many or a class when expanded.

J gene,CDR3 length,clone size,V gene,D gene,CDR3 protein,CDR3 DNA
TRBJ2-1,14,few,TRBV5-1,TRBD2,CASSRGTSVNEQFF,TGCGCCAGCAGCAGAGGGACTAGCGTCAATGAGCAGTTCTTC
TRBJ2-5,14,.,TRBV25-1,.,CASGPRGGQETQYF,TGTGCCAGCGGGCCACGTGGGGGGCAAGAGACCCAGTACTTC
TRBJ1-2,13,.,TRBV6-5,.,CASSQDGYYGYTF,TGTGCCAGCAGTCAGGACGGATACTATGGCTACACCTTC
TRBJ2-5,15,.,TRBV24-1,.,CATSEDSGPQETQYF,TGTGCCACCAGTGAGGATTCCGGGCCGCAAGAGACCCAGTACTTC
TRBJ2-3,12,.,TRBV11-2,.,CASSSDTDTQYF,TGTGCCAGCAGCTCTGACACAGATACGCAGTATTTT
TRBJ2-7,15,.,TRBV9,.,CASSVADSRIYEQYF,TGTGCCAGCAGCGTAGCTGATAGTAGGATCTACGAGCAGTACTTC
TRBJ2-1,14,.,TRBV7-2,.,CASSLAASNDEQFF,TGTGCCAGCAGCTTAGCGGCCAGCAACGATGAGCAGTTCTTC
TRBJ2-1,15,once,TRBV18,.,CASSPTNMNHNEQFF,TGTGCCAGCTCACCGACGAACATGAATCACAATGAGCAGTTCTTC
TRBJ2-3,15,.,TRBV27,TRBD2,CASSAGAGGVDTQYF,TGTGCCAGCAGCGCCGGGGCGGGAGGGGTAGATACGCAGTATTTT
TRBJ2-5,12,.,TRBV12-3/TRBV12-4,.,CASSLFQETQYF,TGTGCCAGCAGTTTATTCCAAGAGACCCAGTACTTC
TRBJ2-7,14,.,TRBV14,TRBD2,CASSLAGGTYEQYF,TGTGCCAGCAGCCTAGCGGGAGGAACCTACGAGCAGTACTTC
TRBJ2-7,16,.,TRBV7-9,.,CASSSTRGLSSYEQYF,TGTGCCAGCAGCTCCACGCGGGGGCTTAGCTCCTACGAGCAGTACTTC
TRBJ1-6,14,.,TRBV30,.,CAWSVARANSPLHF,TGTGCCTGGAGTGTCGCACGGGCCAATTCACCCCTCCACTTT
TRBJ2-7,12,.,TRBV25-1,.,CASSADSYEQYF,TGTGCCAGCAGTGCTGACAGCTACGAGCAGTACTTC
TRBJ1-2,14,.,TRBV5-4,.,CASSLQGGIFGYTF,TGTGCCAGCAGCTTACAGGGAGGTATTTTTGGCTACACCTTC
TRBJ1-1,15,once,TRBV20-1,.,CSASRAGIMNTEAFF,TGCAGTGCTAGTCGTGCGGGGATCATGAACACTGAAGCTTTCTTT